This T cell receptor (beta chain) was sequenced for a study of metastatic and nonmetastatic thyroid tumors. Study information: Comparison of repertoires was carried out across blood and tumor or nodule tissue from malignant and benign thyroid patients. Study results and caveats: Patients with malignant thyroid tumors reportedly had significantly higher TCR beta diversity than those with benign nodules, in blood and tumor.

The CDR3 consists of 16 residues. CDR1 and CDR2 (germline): SGHAT, FQDESV (reference sequence). With MiXCR, TCRdb reprocessed the PCR reads. The sample lists some 38,000 clones; around a fifth were seen once. Notes on this clone: Its antigen is unidentified. One end of the junction does not line up with germline, which may come from a read error.

Patients underwent thyroid surgery, and none had received any treatment before it. Sequencing was carried out using blood. The genes are TRBV11-1 and TRBJ2-7; the match to TRBD2 covers 12 bases. This TCR derives from a female donor with papillary thyroid cancer or a benign thyroid nodule (not recorded which). Some clones in this sample may be carry-over from other donors' samples. CDR3 DNA sequence: TGTGCCAGCAGCCTAGCGACTAGCGGGAGTCGCTACGAGCAGTACTTC. Translated, it gives CASSLATSGSRYEQYF.